The clone carrying this T cell receptor (beta chain) was seen repeatedly, ten times or more. Its antigen is not identified. The sample is drawn from a study of T cells after yellow fever vaccination. Turning to the study itself: Where fractions had low cell numbers, libraries were prepared from them with the SMART-Seq v4 Ultra Low Input RNA kit. Findings and limits, study-wide: Most clones from primary vaccination were detected again post-booster (roughly 95% CD4, about 88% CD8). There was a small share of clonotypes that showed up in both the CD4 and CD8 compartments.

It was through 5'RACE template switching that TCR cDNA was made, with a universal primer site and UMIs added. TCRdb reprocessed the 5' RACE reads with MiXCR, giving one entry per CDR3 protein. This repertoire shows roughly 520,000 distinct CDR3 sequences, roughly a fifth found once; its top ten account for roughly a sixth. Germline V gene data show CDR1 as SQVTM and CDR2 as ANQGSEA. J lost 3 bases, V lost 4 bases, and 5 bases had no gene match. The CDR3 is made up of 13 amino acids. Material: PBMCs, obtained approximately 22 days after the first yellow fever vaccination. The J gene is TRBJ1-1, the V gene TRBV29-1; 7 bases are shared with TRBD1. This receptor was identified in a man younger than 35 who received the YFV17D yellow fever vaccine. CDR3 in DNA: TGCAGCGTTGTGGGGACAGATTACACTGAAGCTTTCTTT. Translated: CSVVGTDYTEAFF. The full variable domain, in which reference TRBV29-1 and TRBJ1-1 provide the parts outside the CDR3, is SAVISQKPSRDICQRGTSLTIQCQVDSQVTMMFWYRQQPGQSLTLIATANQGSEATYESGFVIDKFPISRPNLTFSTLTVSNMSPEDSSIYLCSVVGTDYTEAFFGQGTRLTVV.